This entry lists 13 T cell receptor beta chains sequenced from one sample in a study of OX40 agonist ivuxolimab in advanced cancers. Libraries were prepared by immunoSEQ multiplex PCR; TCRdb keeps only in-frame clonotypes and omits some of them. This sample has 18,000 or so clones; roughly four fifths occur once, and the top ten carry roughly 13%. Sequencing was performed on CD4+ or CD8+ T cells sorted from blood, taken in a trial of the OX40 agonist ivuxolimab. These receptors were obtained from an adult with an advanced solid tumor such as melanoma, head and neck, liver or kidney cancer.

The V gene is TRBV9, the J gene TRBJ2-1; TRBD1 agrees at 7 bases. Germline values: CDR1 SGDLS, CDR2 YYNGEE. The CDR3 totals 15 residues. V gave up 3 bases and J gave up 0 bases; unmatched junction bases: 3. The CDR3 DNA sequence: TGTGCCAGCAGCGCGGGACAGAGCTCCTACAATGAGCAGTTCTTC. Amino acid sequence: CASSAGQSSYNEQFF.

The count of this clone is one. This rearrangement joins TRBV5-6 to TRBJ1-1; D is perhaps TRBD1 (6 bases). This CDR3 comprises 16 residues. The germline gives CDR1 SGHDT, CDR2 YYEEEE. Trimming took off 4 bases at V and 0 bases at J, with 16 bases between the two ends. Here the CDR3 DNA reads TGTGCCAGCAGCCGGGGGCAGGGTGAGATGAACACTGAAGCTTTCTTT. Encoded protein: CASSRGQGEMNTEAFF.

The V gene is TRBV14, the J gene TRBJ1-2; D remains unclear. Trimming removed 5 bases at V and 5 bases at J, with 9 bases between. CDR1 SGHDN and CDR2 FVKESK come from the germline V gene. The CDR3 length is 12 residues. Here the CDR3 DNA reads TGTGCCAGCAGCGAGCAAAATTATGGCTACACCTTC. Encoded protein: CASSEQNYGYTF.

The chain is built from TRBV21-1 and TRBJ1-5; the table's D call TRBD1 went unverified against the DNA. TRBV21-1 is annotated as a pseudogene. This CDR3 spans 17 amino acids. In DNA form, the CDR3 reads TGTGCCAGCAGCCCTACCGGGACAGGGGGCTGCAATCAGCCCCAGCATTTT. It codes for CASSPTGTGGCNQPQHF.

This clone came up once. The chain uses TRBV20-1 and TRBJ1-2; D unclear. The CDR3 extends over 11 amino acids. Germline values: CDR1 DFQATT, CDR2 SNEGSKA (reference sequence). The V end was cut by 2 bases, the J end by 5 bases, with 6 bases between. CDR3: CSARSPYGYTF. CDR3 sequence (DNA): TGCAGTGCTAGATCGCCGTATGGCTACACCTTC.

The V call is TRBV29-1, the J call TRBJ2-7, with TRBD1 matching 11 bases. V was clipped by 8 bases and J by 5 bases; unmatched bases: 14. CDR1 is SQVTM, CDR2 ANQGSEA, per germline. The CDR3 extends over 15 amino acids. The CDR3 DNA is TGCAGCACCTGGACAGGGGGCTCCCCTTACGACGAGCAGTACTTC. Amino acids: CSTWTGGSPYDEQYF.

The chain links TRBV30 to TRBJ1-5, with D unclear. Trimming removed 2 bases at V and 0 bases at J, with 11 bases between. Germline CDR1 is GTSNPN and CDR2 is SVGIG (reference sequence). CDR3 size: 15 residues. CDR3 in DNA: TGTGCCTGGAGTTTGTCGGCCTATAGCAATCAGCCCCAGCATTTT. The encoded protein is CAWSLSAYSNQPQHF.

The rearrangement links TRBV4-2 to TRBJ1-1, with no clear D. The length of the CDR3 is 13 residues. The germline CDR1 and CDR2 sequences are LGHNA and YNFKEQ. V was cut by 1 base and J by 3 bases, with 6 bases left in between. The CDR3 DNA follows: TGTGCCAGCAGCCAAGGGTTCTACACTGAAGCTTTCTTT. Translating it yields CASSQGFYTEAFF.

The CDR3 loop reads CASSIQDGQPQHF. In DNA form, the CDR3 reads TGTGCCAGTAGTATACAGGACGGCCAGCCCCAGCATTTT. The chain joins TRBV19 to TRBJ1-5; D is unresolved. The CDR3 has 13 amino acids. V was pared by 2 bases and J by 7 bases, with 9 bases between. Germline assignment: CDR1 LNHDA and CDR2 SQIVND (reference sequence).

The chain employs TRBV18 and TRBJ2-2, with 7 bases identical to TRBD1. The CDR3 covers 15 residues. With V trimmed by 5 bases and J by 7 bases, 10 bases remained unmatched. Germline CDR1 and CDR2: KGHSH and LQKENI. CDR3 nucleotide sequence: TGTGCCAGCTCAACAGGACAGGCTGTACTCGGGGAGCTGTTTTTT. Protein sequence: CASSTGQAVLGELFF.

The chain recombines TRBV6-5 with TRBJ2-7; a possible D gene is TRBD1 (6 bases). Deletions cut 5 bases from V and 2 bases from J, with 13 bases between. CDR1 is MNHEY, CDR2 SVGAGI, per germline. This CDR3 region has 14 residues. In DNA, the CDR3 is TGTGCCAGCAGTCGGGACATGGGGACCTACGAGCAGTACTTC. Residues: CASSRDMGTYEQYF.

This chain links TRBV19 with TRBJ1-1, with a weak D call TRBD1 (5 bases). With 1 base removed from V and 5 bases from J, the gap between germline ends came to 23 bases. The CDR3 is 18 residues long. From germline, CDR1 is LNHDA and CDR2 SQIVND (reference sequence). CDR3 DNA sequence: TGTGCCAGTAGTATAGGGGCCGGGACCGCAACCGGGAGGACTGAAGCTTTCTTT. Amino acid sequence: CASSIGAGTATGRTEAFF.

The sample holds one count of this clone. This sequence joins TRBV27 and TRBJ1-4; D uncertain. The CDR3 totals 15 residues. Looked up from germline, CDR1 is MNHEY and CDR2 is SMNVEV (reference sequence). Trimming stripped 7 bases from V and 3 bases from J, with 15 bases between. As DNA, the CDR3 is TGTGCCAGCACCTCCGCCGGGGAACCTAATGAAAAACTGTTTTTT. This sequence encodes CASTSAGEPNEKLFF. The variable domain in full, completed from reference TRBV27 and TRBJ1-4, reads EAQVTQNPRYLITVTGKKLTVTCSQNMNHEYMSWYRQDPGLGLRQIYYSMNVEVTDKGDVPEGYKVSRKEKRNFPLILESPSPNQTSLYFCASTSAGEPNEKLFFGSGTQLSVL.